This T cell receptor beta chain appears in the sequencing data of a study of cytomegalovirus exposure and HLA in healthy donors. V was cut by 6 bases and J by 7 bases, with 18 bases left in between. The CDR3 totals 14 residues. Germline-derived CDR1 and CDR2 are MNHEY and SVGAGI. This clone was counted only a few times. What it binds is not known. Study results and limitations: In most subjects, TCR beta sequences reportedly gave accurate predictions of HLA-A and HLA-B alleles. Researchers catalogued some 160 TCR beta chains as cytomegalovirus-associated. Several of the most significant clusters appeared linked to common viral pathogens, based on a later analysis. Apart from CMV serostatus, no immune exposure information was available.

60 Vbeta and 13 Jbeta primers were used in PCR. Assay: immunoSEQ multiplex PCR; the TCRdb copy retains only in-frame clones and omits some. The data show 150,000 to 200,000 clones, around four fifths seen once. The gene calls are TRBV6-5 and TRBJ1-1; the D gene is possibly TRBD1 (5 bases). Sequencing was performed on PBMCs. The source of this sequence is a woman in her 30s in good health and CMV-seronegative. The CDR3 nucleotides are TGTGCCAGCAGGGAGGGACTGACTAAAATTGAAGCTTTCTTT. Amino acids: CASREGLTKIEAFF.